The 18 T cell receptor beta chains listed next were all sequenced from one sample in a study of cytomegalovirus exposure and HLA in healthy donors. PCR employed 60 Vbeta and 13 Jbeta primers. This table comes from immunoSEQ multiplex PCR, and its TCRdb copy is limited to in-frame clones, with some not included. The table lists about 100,000 clones, around 80% of them singletons. Sequencing used PBMCs. These receptor sequences come from a man aged 25-40 years in good health and CMV-seropositive.

This chain connects TRBV7-2 to TRBJ2-1; 8 bases are shared with TRBD2. Germline CDR1 and CDR2: SGHTA and FQGNSA. The trim removed 3 bases at V and 7 bases at J, leaving 8 bases unmatched. The CDR3 consists of 15 residues. The chain's CDR3 is CASSFTGGPGNEQFF. The CDR3 DNA reads TGTGCCAGCAGCTTTACGGGGGGGCCGGGGAATGAGCAGTTCTTC.

The rearrangement joins TRBV7-7 to TRBJ2-3, with D possibly being TRBD2 (6 bases). The CDR3 has 14 amino acids. From germline, CDR1 is SSHAT and CDR2 FNYEAQ (reference sequence). The V and J ends lost 5 bases and 3 bases respectively, with 12 bases between them. The CDR3 bases are TGTGCCAGCAGCGAAGGGACTGCGACAGATACGCAGTATTTT. Translating it yields CASSEGTATDTQYF.

The chain recombines TRBV29-1 with TRBJ2-7, with D maybe TRBD1 (5 bases). The CDR3 has 11 residues. Germline CDR1 reads SQVTM; CDR2 reads ANQGSEA. V lost 2 bases and J lost 3, with 5 bases in between. CDR3 amino acids: CSVERGYEQYF. The CDR3 DNA is TGCAGCGTTGAAAGGGGCTACGAGCAGTACTTC.

The genes are TRBV9 and TRBJ1-2; the D gene is possibly TRBD1 (5 bases). V was pared by 4 bases and J by 2 bases, with 12 bases between. The V gene's germline CDR1 is SGDLS and CDR2 YYNGEE. The CDR3 spans 14 residues. CDR3 nucleotide sequence: TGTGCCAGCAGCCCAGGGTGGGAAAACTATGGCTACACCTTC. The encoded protein is CASSPGWENYGYTF.

The chain recombines TRBV19 with TRBJ2-2, with 7 bases aligning to TRBD1. This CDR3 has 13 amino acids. V dropped 9 bases and J dropped 5; count of bases not matched to a gene: 6. Germline CDR1 reads LNHDA; CDR2 reads SQIVND (reference sequence). The CDR3 spells CASRQGGTGELFF. Here the CDR3 DNA reads TGTGCCAGCAGACAGGGTGGGACCGGGGAGCTGTTTTTT.

Regarding this clone: Compared with germline, one end of the junction differs, possibly owing to a read error. This rearrangement joins TRBV20-1 to TRBJ2-3; 9 bases fit TRBD2. This CDR3 spans 11 amino acids. CDR1 and CDR2 from the germline V gene are DFQATT and SNEGSKA (reference sequence). Written as DNA, the CDR3 is TGCAGCGCTAGCGGGAAAGATACGCAGTATTTT. Protein sequence: CSASGKDTQYF.

The genes are TRBV27 and TRBJ2-2; weak D call: TRBD1 (6 bases). V lost 2 bases, J lost 5 bases, and 12 bases lay in between. In germline, CDR1 is MNHEY, CDR2 SMNVEV (reference sequence). The CDR3 length is 15 residues. The CDR3 DNA follows: TGTGCCAGCAGTTTAATAGGGGGACCAACCGGGGAGCTGTTTTTT. Translated: CASSLIGGPTGELFF.

This clone came up a few times. The chain combines TRBV11-3 with TRBJ1-1; weak D call: TRBD1 (5 bases). V lost 5 bases, J lost 1 base, and 14 bases lay in between. Germline V gene lookup returns CDR1 SGHNT and CDR2 YENEEA. The CDR3 is made up of 15 amino acids. The CDR3 loop reads CASSRGPGENTEAFF. The DNA for the CDR3 is TGTGCCAGCAGCCGGGGACCGGGAGAGAACACTGAAGCTTTCTTT.

This clone was detected only once. The chain employs TRBV7-3 and TRBJ2-5, with D perhaps TRBD1 (6 bases). CDR1 is SGHTA and CDR2 is FQGTGA in the germline V gene. This CDR3 is built from 15 residues. Trimming shortened V by 5 bases and J by 1 base, and 14 bases separated the two germline ends. The CDR3 region has the DNA TGTGCCAGCAGCGCCCAGGGGCTTTCCCAAGAGACCCAGTACTTC. Its protein product is CASSAQGLSQETQYF.

The chain has TRBV4-2 and TRBJ2-1; possibly TRBD2 for D (5 bases). Trimming shortened V by 0 bases and J by 0 bases, and 12 bases separated the two germline ends. This CDR3 region has 17 residues. Per the germline V gene, CDR1 is LGHNA and CDR2 is YNFKEQ. The CDR3 sequence: CASSQEESGLSYNEQFF. The CDR3 region has the DNA TGTGCCAGCAGCCAAGAGGAAAGCGGTCTCTCCTACAATGAGCAGTTCTTC.

This clone occurred a few times. V usage is TRBV7-2 and J usage is TRBJ1-6, with D uncertain. V was cut by 5 bases and J by 7 bases, with 24 bases left in between. CDR3 length: 18 residues. Germline CDR1 and CDR2: SGHTA and FQGNSA. The CDR3 sequence is CASSRDTATRSWNSPLHF. As DNA, the CDR3 is TGTGCCAGCAGCCGCGATACAGCTACTCGTTCGTGGAATTCACCCCTCCACTTT.

CDR3 loop: CSVGLGGAADTQYF. The CDR3 region has the DNA TGCAGCGTTGGCCTCGGGGGGGCTGCAGATACGCAGTATTTT. The genes are TRBV29-1 and TRBJ2-3; 8 bases line up with TRBD2. The CDR3 is 14 amino acids. J was trimmed by 4 bases and V by 4 bases; bases with no gene match: 7. Germline V gene data show CDR1 as SQVTM and CDR2 as ANQGSEA.

This clone was observed a few times. The J gene is TRBJ2-2, the V gene TRBV5-1, with 8 bases lining up with TRBD1. Germline V gene sequence: CDR1 SGHRS, CDR2 YFSETQ. CDR3 size: 16 residues. V gave up 3 bases and J gave up 5 bases; unmatched junction bases: 9. CDR3 in amino acids: CASSSARTGLTGELFF. The CDR3 DNA is TGCGCCAGCAGCTCGGCCCGGACAGGGCTGACCGGGGAGCTGTTTTTT.

The V call is TRBV27, the J call TRBJ2-5; D call uncertain. The end of the DNA is better explained by TRBJ2-7, so the J call may be wrong. The V gene's germline CDR1 is MNHEY and CDR2 SMNVEV (reference sequence). The CDR3 has 15 amino acids. CDR3 coding DNA: TGTGCCAGCAGTTTATCGAATGGGCCCTCCTACGAGCAGTACTTC. Encoded protein: CASSLSNGPSYEQYF.

The rearrangement uses TRBV10-3 and TRBJ1-1, with TRBD1 identical over 7 bases. J gave up 5 bases and V 8 bases, and 8 bases lay outside the gene matches. CDR1 and CDR2 (germline): ENHRY, SYGVKD. This CDR3 spans 13 amino acids. The CDR3 spells CAIQGVGVTEAFF. For the CDR3, the DNA is TGTGCCATCCAGGGGGTAGGTGTGACTGAAGCTTTCTTT.

This clone was seen once. CDR3 bases: TGTGCCTGGGGAGGGAACTCTGGAAACACCATATATTTT. This encodes CAWGGNSGNTIYF. This chain links TRBV30 with TRBJ1-3; no firm D call. V gave up 5 bases and J gave up 0 bases, with 8 bases separating them. CDR1 and CDR2 (germline): GTSNPN, SVGIG (reference sequence). The CDR3 spans 13 residues.

The CDR3: CASRGSGGASYNSPLHF. Written as DNA, the CDR3 is TGTGCCAGCAGAGGTTCAGGGGGCGCCTCCTATAATTCACCCCTCCACTTT. This chain joins TRBV2 and TRBJ1-6, with TRBD1 matching over 8 bases. The CDR3 runs 17 residues. Germline CDR1 is SNHLY and CDR2 is FYNNEI. V trimming: 6 bases; J trimming: 0 bases; junction bases outside the gene matches: 7.

The chain employs TRBV11-3 and TRBJ2-7; D is uncertain. The CDR3 has 11 residues. Trimming cost V 5 bases and J 4 bases, with 6 bases left between them. Germline lookup yields CDR1 SGHNT and CDR2 YENEEA. The CDR3 DNA is TGTGCCAGCAGCCAGGCATACGAGCAGTACTTC. This gives the protein CASSQAYEQYF.